This TCR beta chain is from a study of radiotherapy plus CTLA-4 blockade in lung cancer. Study overall: Objective response was observed in about 19% of patients, and disease control in 31%.

Overall study results and limits: Interferon-beta and early blood T cell clone dynamics reportedly predicted response best.

Treatment of patients with chemo-refractory metastatic non-small-cell lung cancer consisted of focal radiation plus CTLA-4 blockade with ipilimumab. Data came from immunoSEQ multiplex PCR; TCRdb stores just in-frame clones and leaves some out. The table has some 30,000 clones, more than 80% seen once. Germline loops: CDR1 KGHSH, CDR2 LQKENI. This CDR3 has 16 residues. V trimming: 4 bases; J trimming: 1 base; junction bases outside the gene matches: 5. In regard to this clone: Its specificity is unknown.

The sequence derives from a human donor with non-small cell lung cancer that progressed on radiotherapy plus ipilimumab. This chain connects TRBV18 to TRBJ2-3; 10 bases match TRBD1. The sequences come from peripheral blood, collected from a patient treated with radiotherapy plus ipilimumab. The CDR3 DNA reads TGTGCCAGCTCACGGACAGGGGGTGGGGGCACAGATACGCAGTATTTT. As protein: CASSRTGGGGTDTQYF.